The sequence of this T cell receptor (beta chain) was determined in a study of T cell changes during pregnancy in multiple sclerosis. Measured with immunoSEQ multiplex PCR; TCRdb has only the in-frame clones, and not every one. This sample carries about 130,000 clones, roughly 97% of them seen once, and the ten largest clones take more than 0.4%. The germline V gene encodes CDR1 SGHNT and CDR2 YYREEE (reference sequence). CDR3 length: 14 residues. V was cut by 7 bases and J by 0 bases, with 12 bases left in between. The chain has TRBV5-4 and TRBJ2-3; TRBD2 is a possible D gene (7 bases). This TCR was recovered from a female donor with multiple sclerosis, enrolled in a pregnancy study. Specimen: peripheral blood, collected after pregnancy. Here the CDR3 DNA reads TGTGCCAGCCTACAGGGAGGGAGCACAGATACGCAGTATTTT. Translation gives CASLQGGSTDTQYF.